This T cell receptor (beta chain) stems from a study of T cells after yellow fever vaccination. Universal primer sites and UMIs were introduced during 5'RACE template-switching synthesis of TCR cDNA. TCRdb fed the 5' RACE reads into MiXCR, producing one record per CDR3 protein. The data show a few hundred thousand distinct CDR3 sequences, about a sixth seen once. Study outcomes and limitations: A secondary response was less intense yet reached its peak sooner, at day 5 versus 15.

Germline assignment: CDR1 MNHEY and CDR2 SMNVEV (reference sequence). V lost 7 bases and J lost 4, with 16 bases in between. The CDR3 sequence is 14 residues long. Only a few counts were recorded for this clonotype. Its antigen is not known. The V gene is TRBV27, the J gene TRBJ1-2; the D is unclear. This specimen consisted of PBMCs, obtained less than 6 days after the first yellow fever vaccination. The sequence was obtained from a man aged 18 to 29 who received the YFV17D yellow fever vaccine. The CDR3 region is CASIHPPAGYGYTF. CDR3 coding DNA: TGTGCCAGCATCCATCCCCCGGCAGGCTATGGCTACACCTTC.